Listed here are 31 T cell receptor beta chains from one sample, sequenced in a study of shared clonotypes between healthy human individuals. Sequencing was performed with immunoSEQ multiplex PCR; in TCRdb, only in-frame clones are kept and a portion is missing. The profile covers about 490,000 clones, with around three quarters appearing a single time and roughly 12% taken by the ten largest. The sample was PBMCs. These receptors all stem from a woman aged 40 to 49 in good health. Some clones in this sample may be carry-over from other donors' samples.

This chain uses TRBV5-1 with TRBJ1-5, with D uncertain. CDR3 length equals 15 residues. Trimming shortened V by 0 bases and J by 3 bases, and 10 bases separated the two germline ends. Germline CDR1 and CDR2: SGHRS and YFSETQ. In DNA, the CDR3 is TGCGCCAGCAGCTTGGGAGTAAGTCACAATCAGCCCCAGCATTTT. This codes for CASSLGVSHNQPQHF.

The chain employs TRBV25-1 and TRBJ2-5, with 9 bases aligning to TRBD2. The DNA end is more similar to TRBJ2-7, so the J call may be wrong. Germline CDR1 reads MGHDK; CDR2 reads SYGVNS. The CDR3 is 17 amino acids. The CDR3 here is CASSEGPSGTRDYEQYF. CDR3 nucleotides: TGTGCCAGCAGTGAAGGGCCTAGCGGGACTCGCGACTACGAGCAGTACTTC.

The V gene is TRBV7-9, the J gene TRBJ2-1, with 13 bases that match TRBD2. The CDR3 contains 16 residues. The J segment lost 7 bases and the V segment lost 5 bases, leaving 8 bases of the junction unmatched. In germline, CDR1 is SEHNR, CDR2 FQNEAQ (reference sequence). DNA for the CDR3: TGTGCCAGCAGCCCCCGGGGACTAGCGGGGTATAATGAGCAGTTCTTC. Protein: CASSPRGLAGYNEQFF.

The chain links TRBV5-1 to TRBJ2-5; D uncertain. The CDR3 has 12 amino acids. Germline V CDR1 and CDR2: SGHRS, YFSETQ. V dropped 4 bases and J dropped 3 bases, with 7 bases sitting between them. This CDR3 reads CASSPEEETQYF. The CDR3 DNA reads TGCGCCAGCAGCCCAGAGGAAGAGACCCAGTACTTC.

This clone was counted only a few times. DNA for the CDR3: TGTGCCAGCAGTTTAGGGGAGAACACTGAAGCTTTCTTT. Protein product: CASSLGENTEAFF. This rearrangement joins TRBV27 to TRBJ1-1, with D hard to call. V was cut by 2 bases and J by 1 base, with 5 bases left in between. Per germline, CDR1 MNHEY and CDR2 SMNVEV (reference sequence). CDR3 length: 13 residues.

A note on this clone: One base separates it from a far larger clone, so it is likely a read error. The V gene is TRBV4-1, the J gene TRBJ2-7; 7 bases are a match to TRBD2. The CDR3 totals 17 residues. From germline, CDR1 is MGHRA and CDR2 YSYEKL. In nucleotides, the CDR3 is TGCGCCAGCAGCCTAATTACCGGGACTACCCTTTCCTACGAGCAGCACTTC. Residues: CASSLITGTTLSYEQHF.

This clone turned up a few times. The chain uses TRBV9 and TRBJ1-1; 8 nucleotides agree with TRBD1. Unmatched junction bases numbered 5, after V lost 4 bases and J lost 0 bases. Germline CDR1 and CDR2: SGDLS and YYNGEE. The CDR3 length is 15 residues. The CDR3 DNA sequence: TGTGCCAGCAGCCCCCGGACAGGGATGAACACTGAAGCTTTCTTT. Protein: CASSPRTGMNTEAFF. The full variable domain, in which reference TRBV9 and TRBJ1-1 provide the parts outside the CDR3, is DSGVTQTPKHLITATGQRVTLRCSPRSGDLSVYWYQQSLDQGLQFLIQYYNGEERAKGNILERFSAQQFPDLHSELNLSSLELGDSALYFCASSPRTGMNTEAFFGQGTRLTVV.

The chain uses TRBV7-9 and TRBJ1-1, with TRBD1 as a possible D gene (6 bases). The CDR3 contains 13 residues. CDR1 SEHNR and CDR2 FQNEAQ come from the germline V gene (reference sequence). V shed 0 bases and J shed 7 bases, with 9 bases lying between them. CDR3 loop: CASSLAGQFEAFF. Here the CDR3 DNA reads TGTGCCAGCAGCTTAGCTGGACAGTTTGAAGCTTTCTTT.

The V gene is TRBV5-1, the J gene TRBJ2-7; D possibly corresponds to TRBD2 (5 bases). Per the germline V gene, CDR1 is SGHRS and CDR2 is YFSETQ. V gave up 0 bases and J gave up 2 bases, with 15 bases separating them. The CDR3 extends over 16 amino acids. The CDR3 nucleotides read TGCGCCAGCAGCTTGGTGTGGCAGCGGCGCCCCTACGAGCAGTACTTC. It is translated as CASSLVWQRRPYEQYF.

This clone was seen only a few times. CDR3 sequence (DNA): TGCAGCGTCAACCCGGGGGGCACTGAAGCTTTCTTT. Translating it yields CSVNPGGTEAFF. V usage is TRBV29-1 and J usage is TRBJ1-1; perhaps TRBD1 as D (5 bases). V was trimmed by 6 bases and J by 4 bases, leaving 12 bases between them. This CDR3 has 12 residues. Germline assignment: CDR1 SQVTM and CDR2 ANQGSEA.

With respect to this clone: One junction end does not reproduce the germline sequence, and a read error may be involved. The chain links TRBV27 to TRBJ2-1, with D perhaps given as TRBD1 or TRBD2 (6 bases each). The CDR3 covers 13 residues. Germline assignment: CDR1 MNHEY and CDR2 SMNVEV (reference sequence). This chain's CDR3 is CASSLSGGGEQFF. The DNA of the CDR3 is TGTGCCAGCAGTCTATCCGGGGGCGGTGAGCAGTTCTTC.

This chain links TRBV7-3 with TRBJ2-2; D is unresolved. This CDR3 contains 13 residues. The V end was cut by 5 bases, the J end by 6 bases, with 10 bases between. Per the germline V gene, CDR1 is SGHTA and CDR2 is FQGTGA. CDR3 loop: CASSLHTSGELFF. The DNA of the CDR3 is TGTGCCAGCAGCCTCCATACGTCCGGGGAGCTGTTTTTT.

There are a few counts of this clone. This chain joins TRBV19 and TRBJ2-2; TRBD1 aligns across 9 bases. The CDR3 has 15 amino acids. From germline, CDR1 is LNHDA and CDR2 SQIVND (reference sequence). The junction had 4 bases not matched to a gene; V was cut back by 8 bases and J by 0 bases. For the CDR3, the DNA is TGTGCCAGTGAGAGGGACAGGGCGAACACCGGGGAGCTGTTTTTT. Its protein is CASERDRANTGELFF.

This clone was seen just once. The genes are TRBV5-3 and TRBJ1-1; D unclear. TRBV5-3 has ORF status, its function being uncertain. V lost 1 base, J lost 0 bases, and 4 bases lay in between. This CDR3 region has 13 residues. CDR3 sequence: CARSLQVNTEAFF. CDR3 bases: TGTGCCAGAAGCTTGCAGGTGAACACTGAAGCTTTCTTT.

The chain recombines TRBV27 with TRBJ2-5; no firm D call. Gene TRBJ2-7 matches the end of the DNA better, so the J call may be wrong. CDR3 size: 13 residues. Germline V gene data show CDR1 as MNHEY and CDR2 as SMNVEV (reference sequence). CDR3 sequence (DNA): TGTGCCAGCAGTTCGGCCTGCTCCTACGAGCAGTACTTC. This codes for CASSSACSYEQYF.

The chain employs TRBV11-2 and TRBJ2-5; D ambiguous. CDR3 length: 11 amino acids. From germline, CDR1 is SGHAT and CDR2 FQNNGV. The V and J ends lost 4 bases and 1 base respectively, with 1 base between them. CDR3 sequence (DNA): TGTGCCAGCAGCTCCCAAGAGACCCAGTACTTC. It yields the protein CASSSQETQYF.

This chain connects TRBV28 to TRBJ1-1; D is uncertain. The CDR3 extends over 13 amino acids. Germline values: CDR1 MDHEN, CDR2 SYDVKM. The V end lost 7 bases, the J end lost 8 bases, and 17 bases lay between the germline ends. The CDR3 loop is CASITPGENEAFF. CDR3 nucleotide sequence: TGTGCCAGCATCACCCCAGGAGAGAACGAAGCTTTCTTT. Full variable domain (outside the CDR3, taken from reference TRBV28 and TRBJ1-1): DVKVTQSSRYLVKRTGEKVFLECVQDMDHENMFWYRQDPGLGLRLIYFSYDVKMKEKGDIPEGYSVSREKKERFSLILESASTNQTSMYLCASITPGENEAFFGQGTRLTVV.

V is TRBV7-9 and J is TRBJ2-7; a possible D gene is TRBD1 (6 bases). This CDR3 spans 15 amino acids. CDR1 SEHNR and CDR2 FQNEAQ come from the germline V gene (reference sequence). Between the trimmed V and J ends, which lost 2 bases and 3 bases, there was a span of 14 bases. CDR3: CASSLIGGPSYEQYF. The CDR3, as DNA: TGTGCCAGCAGCTTAATTGGGGGCCCCAGCTACGAGCAGTACTTC.

The V gene is TRBV30, the J gene TRBJ1-1; a possible D gene is TRBD1 (5 bases). This CDR3 is 11 amino acids long. The germline CDR1 and CDR2 sequences are GTSNPN and SVGIG (reference sequence). Trimming took 3 bases from V and 6 from J, leaving 8 bases between them. The CDR3 is CAWSRVAEAFF. DNA of the CDR3: TGTGCCTGGAGCAGGGTTGCTGAAGCTTTCTTT.

The CDR3 spells CSVARTGTGVGTGELFF. The DNA for the CDR3 is TGCAGCGTTGCCCGGACAGGGACAGGGGTGGGGACCGGGGAGCTGTTTTTT. The V call is TRBV29-1, the J call TRBJ2-2; TRBD1 aligns across 10 bases. CDR1 and CDR2 from the germline V gene are SQVTM and ANQGSEA. This CDR3 region has 17 residues. V trimming: 4 bases; J trimming: 5 bases; junction bases outside the gene matches: 13.

This clone came up once. This chain links TRBV5-1 with TRBJ2-2; 10 positions agree with TRBD1. CDR3 size: 18 residues. Germline CDR1 is SGHRS and CDR2 is YFSETQ. The ends lost 1 base at V and 2 bases at J; junction bases unmatched: 8. CDR3 protein: CASSLQGTGDFNTGELFF. The DNA for the CDR3 is TGCGCCAGCAGCTTGCAGGGGACAGGGGATTTTAACACCGGGGAGCTGTTTTTT.

This chain uses TRBV14 with TRBJ1-1; no clear D. CDR3 size: 13 residues. CDR1 and CDR2 (germline): SGHDN, FVKESK. The germline V and J ends were trimmed by 2 bases and 7 bases, with 11 bases remaining between them. As DNA, the CDR3 is TGTGCCAGCAGCCAAAAGGTGCGCGGTGAAGCTTTCTTT. Amino acid sequence: CASSQKVRGEAFF.

V usage is TRBV5-1 and J usage is TRBJ2-3; D may be TRBD1 (5 bases). V was shortened by 0 bases and J by 2 bases, with 10 bases between the two germline ends. This CDR3 is built from 15 residues. Germline CDR1 is SGHRS and CDR2 is YFSETQ. The DNA for the CDR3 is TGCGCCAGCAGCTTGGGGGGCCTCGCCACAGATACGCAGTATTTT. Encoded protein: CASSLGGLATDTQYF.

V is TRBV19 and J is TRBJ2-7, with 9 positions matching TRBD2. The length of the CDR3 is 16 residues. Per germline, CDR1 LNHDA and CDR2 SQIVND (reference sequence). The junction had 8 bases not matched to a gene; V was cut back by 1 base and J by 4 bases. The CDR3 nucleotides read TGTGCCAGTAGTATAGGTGGTGTAGCGGGAGTATACGAGCAGTACTTC. This sequence encodes CASSIGGVAGVYEQYF.

The chain uses TRBV5-1 and TRBJ2-2; no firm D call. V lost 1 base and J lost 5, with 12 bases in between. Germline V gives CDR1 SGHRS, CDR2 YFSETQ. The CDR3 covers 15 residues. Written as DNA, the CDR3 is TGCGCCAGCAGCTTGCGAAATAGCTTAACCGGGGAGCTGTTTTTT. Its translation: CASSLRNSLTGELFF.

The rearrangement uses TRBV4-3 and TRBJ2-1; 7 bases are a match to TRBD2. The ends lost 0 bases at V and 4 bases at J; junction bases unmatched: 9. Germline V CDR1 and CDR2: LGHNA, YSLEER. CDR3 length: 17 residues. The DNA of the CDR3 is TGCGCCAGCAGCCAAGAGGGGGTAGCGGGTATTTACAATGAGCAGTTCTTC. It encodes CASSQEGVAGIYNEQFF.

CDR3 protein: CASRGQGNQPQHF. CDR3 DNA sequence: TGTGCCAGCAGAGGACAGGGAAATCAGCCCCAGCATTTT. V is TRBV25-1 and J is TRBJ1-5, with 8 bases identical to TRBD1. The germline CDR1 and CDR2 sequences are MGHDK and SYGVNS. With V trimmed by 6 bases and J by 4 bases, 2 bases remained unmatched. This CDR3 is 13 amino acids long.

The chain recombines TRBV6-5 with TRBJ2-7; weak D call: TRBD1 (6 bases). The CDR3 contains 15 residues. V lost 0 bases, J lost 2 bases, and 11 bases lay in between. CDR1 is MNHEY and CDR2 is SVGAGI in the germline V gene. CDR3 region: CASSYSWTEAYEQYF. CDR3 coding DNA: TGTGCCAGCAGTTACTCGTGGACAGAGGCCTACGAGCAGTACTTC.

This clone was seen only once. The chain joins TRBV19 to TRBJ1-5; D possibly corresponds to TRBD1 (6 bases). The CDR3 is 15 amino acids. The V gene's germline CDR1 is LNHDA and CDR2 SQIVND (reference sequence). V lost 5 bases to trimming and J lost 6 bases, with 17 bases between them. The CDR3 loop is CASSVSGGSGQPQHF. For the CDR3, the DNA is TGTGCCAGTAGTGTGAGCGGGGGCAGTGGTCAGCCCCAGCATTTT.

The rearrangement uses TRBV28 and TRBJ1-4; possible D gene TRBD1, 6 bases. The V end lost 6 bases, the J end lost 7 bases, and 12 bases lay between the germline ends. The CDR3 totals 13 residues. Germline V gene lookup returns CDR1 MDHEN and CDR2 SYDVKM. The CDR3 sequence: CASRRTAREKLFF. For the CDR3, the DNA is TGTGCCAGCAGGCGGACAGCTCGTGAAAAACTGTTTTTT.

The V gene is TRBV7-2, the J gene TRBJ2-5, with 8 positions matching TRBD2. The assigned J gene may be wrong: the sequence end matches TRBJ2-7 better. Per germline, CDR1 SGHTA and CDR2 FQGNSA. The CDR3 loop spans 17 amino acids. The CDR3 DNA reads TGTGCCAGCAGCTCCTTCGGGGCGGGGGGCAGCTCCTACGAGCAGTACTTC. Residues: CASSSFGAGGSSYEQYF.